A single sample is the source of the 20 T cell receptor beta chains below, sequenced in a study of T cells in Graves' hyperthyroidism and ophthalmopathy. Authors of the study amplified TCR beta CDR3 regions from RNA transcripts. During a first-round RT-PCR of the TCR CDR3, the HTBI primer set was used. TCRdb used MiXCR to reprocess the multiplex PCR reads, holding one entry per CDR3 protein. This sample carries some 570,000 distinct CDR3 sequences, 13% to 15% of them seen once, and the ten largest clones take roughly 6.9%. The sequencing sample was made of blood. The receptors shown here come from a woman aged 18-29 years with Graves' ophthalmopathy.

Many counts were recorded for this clonotype. The rearrangement links TRBV20-1 to TRBJ2-7; tentatively, D is TRBD2 (5 bases). Between the trimmed V and J ends, which lost 0 bases and 0 bases, there was a span of 18 bases. This CDR3 region has 17 residues. The germline gives CDR1 DFQATT, CDR2 SNEGSKA (reference sequence). CDR3 sequence: CSARDLLVGVSSYEQYF. The CDR3 region has the DNA TGCAGTGCTAGAGATCTACTAGTGGGAGTTAGCTCCTACGAGCAGTACTTC.

This clonotype was observed at least ten times. This chain's CDR3 is CASSPRAREVPYEQYF. Written as DNA, the CDR3 is TGTGCCAGCAGCCCGAGGGCGCGGGAGGTGCCCTACGAGCAGTACTTC. The chain has TRBV28 and TRBJ2-7; 8 nucleotides line up with TRBD2. The V gene end was trimmed by 6 bases and the J gene end by 2 bases; junction bases not matched to a gene: 12. Germline V CDR1 and CDR2: MDHEN, SYDVKM. CDR3 length equals 16 residues.

This clonotype was seen repeatedly, ten times or more. V and J are TRBV29-1 and TRBJ2-3; tentatively, D is TRBD1 or TRBD2 (5 bases each). The CDR3 totals 15 residues. Trimming shortened V by 7 bases and J by 2 bases, and 19 bases separated the two germline ends. Per germline, CDR1 SQVTM and CDR2 ANQGSEA. The CDR3 DNA sequence: TGCAGCGCCGGGCGGGTGAGGGGAACCACAGATACGCAGTATTTT. Its translation is CSAGRVRGTTDTQYF.

This clonotype showed up many times. The gene calls are TRBV27 and TRBJ2-3; D is ambiguous. CDR3 length: 11 amino acids. Germline V gives CDR1 MNHEY, CDR2 SMNVEV (reference sequence). Trimming took 1 base from V and 6 from J, leaving 2 bases between them. CDR3 nucleotide sequence: TGTGCCAGCAGTTTATATGATACGCAGTATTTT. It codes for CASSLYDTQYF.

In this sample, this clonotype turned up a few times. This chain links TRBV10-1 with TRBJ1-2; no reliable D call. Germline V gene lookup returns CDR1 WNHNN and CDR2 SYGVQD (reference sequence). The CDR3 covers 16 residues. Deletions cut 0 bases from V and 3 bases from J, with 14 bases between. The CDR3 reads CASSESFMQADYGYTF. The CDR3 coding sequence is TGCGCCAGCAGTGAGTCGTTTATGCAGGCCGACTATGGCTACACCTTC.

In its sample, this clonotype was seen many times. The chain couples TRBV5-6 to TRBJ2-7, with a possible D match to TRBD2 (5 bases). The CDR3 runs to 15 residues. The V end lost 4 bases, the J end lost 2 bases, and 16 bases lay between the germline ends. The germline gives CDR1 SGHDT, CDR2 YYEEEE. CDR3 coding DNA: TGTGCCAGCAGCGTCGACTACCCACTGCCCTACGAGCAGTACTTC. This gives the protein CASSVDYPLPYEQYF.

This clonotype was seen at least ten times. The chain links TRBV30 to TRBJ2-5; maybe TRBD2 (6 bases). Per the germline V gene, CDR1 is GTSNPN and CDR2 is SVGIG (reference sequence). The CDR3 totals 12 residues. The CDR3 DNA sequence: TGTGCTCTCAGGACTACTTTAGAGACCCAGTACTTC. Residues: CALRTTLETQYF.

This clonotype has ten or more counts. This chain joins TRBV6-5 and TRBJ1-5; TRBD1 might be the D (5 bases). Germline CDR1 is MNHEY and CDR2 is SVGAGI. The ends were cut back, 2 bases at V and 5 bases at J, with 13 bases in the middle. The CDR3 runs to 15 residues. The CDR3 DNA reads as TGTGCCAGCAGTTACGAACGGGGGTTTGATCAGCCCCAGCATTTT. Its translation is CASSYERGFDQPQHF.

The gene calls are TRBV27 and TRBJ2-1; 14 nucleotides align to TRBD2. The germline V gene has CDR1 MNHEY and CDR2 SMNVEV (reference sequence). The CDR3 spans 16 residues. With V trimmed by 7 bases and J by 8 bases, 10 bases remained unmatched. As DNA, the CDR3 is TGTGCCAGCATATCCGGGACTAGCGGGAGTAGGTATGAGCAGTTCTTC. Translating gives CASISGTSGSRYEQFF.

This clonotype has at least ten counts. CDR3 nucleotide sequence: TGTGCCAGCACCCCGAAAGGTGGGGAAGATGAAGCTTTCTTT. Translating it yields CASTPKGGEDEAFF. V is TRBV7-6 and J is TRBJ1-1, with no clear D. V lost 7 bases, J lost 7 bases, and 19 bases lay in between. From germline, CDR1 is SGHVS and CDR2 FNYEAQ. The CDR3 is 14 amino acids.

The sample holds a few counts of this clonotype. The CDR3 DNA follows: TGTGCCAGCAGCCGGGTCTCGAGCTCCTACAATGAGCAGTTCTTC. Its translation: CASSRVSSSYNEQFF. The chain combines TRBV28 with TRBJ2-1; the D is unclear. The V gene lost 6 bases and the J gene lost 0 bases, with 12 bases spanning the gap. The V gene's germline CDR1 is MDHEN and CDR2 SYDVKM. The CDR3 contains 15 residues.

Turning to this clonotype: A much larger clone differs by one base, so this may be a read error. The chain has TRBV28 and TRBJ1-6, with D unresolved. Germline CDR1 and CDR2: MDHEN and SYDVKM. This CDR3 spans 15 amino acids. Trimming shortened V by 4 bases and J by 5 bases, and 12 bases separated the two germline ends. The CDR3 sequence is CASSSTETHNSPLHF. In DNA, the CDR3 is TGTGCCAGCAGTTCGACGGAGACCCATAATTCACCCCTCCACTTT.

This chain joins TRBV9 and TRBJ2-3; TRBD2 matches 8 bases. This CDR3 spans 16 amino acids. Germline CDR1 SGDLS, CDR2 YYNGEE. V shed 0 bases, J shed 5 bases, and the junction held 8 bases outside the gene matches. The CDR3: CASSVGDGRAIDTQYF. The CDR3 DNA reads as TGTGCCAGCAGCGTAGGGGACGGGAGGGCCATAGATACGCAGTATTTT.

The chain recombines TRBV9 with TRBJ2-2; no reliable D call. V was shortened by 0 bases and J by 4 bases, with 7 bases between the two germline ends. CDR1 and CDR2 (germline): SGDLS, YYNGEE. The CDR3 runs to 14 residues. The CDR3 sequence is CASSVAGFTGELFF. The CDR3 nucleotides are TGTGCCAGCAGCGTAGCAGGTTTCACCGGGGAGCTGTTTTTT.

This clonotype was recorded at least ten times. The chain employs TRBV20-1 and TRBJ2-5; TRBD2 is a possible D gene (6 bases). This CDR3 contains 12 residues. V lost 2 bases and J 4 bases, leaving 8 bases between the germline ends. Looked up from germline, CDR1 is DFQATT and CDR2 is SNEGSKA (reference sequence). This chain's CDR3 is CSARYGGETQYF. The CDR3, as DNA: TGCAGTGCTAGATACGGGGGAGAGACCCAGTACTTC.

This chain uses TRBV27 with TRBJ2-7, with D possibly being TRBD1 or TRBD2 (5 bases each). The CDR3 consists of 15 residues. CDR1 is MNHEY, CDR2 SMNVEV, per germline (reference sequence). Trimming took off 1 base at V and 0 bases at J, with 10 bases between the two ends. The CDR3, as DNA: TGTGCCAGCAGTTTATATGGGGGAAGCTCCTACGAGCAGTACTTC. It is translated as CASSLYGGSSYEQYF.

This clonotype was counted many times. This chain uses TRBV18 with TRBJ2-7; 8 bases align to TRBD2. J lost 4 bases, V lost 3 bases, and 5 bases had no gene match. Germline-derived CDR1 and CDR2 are KGHSH and LQKENI. The CDR3 loop spans 14 amino acids. The CDR3 DNA reads TGTGCCAGCTCACCGGGACTAGATCCTTACGAGCAGTACTTC. Translation gives CASSPGLDPYEQYF.

This clonotype was observed at least ten times. The rearrangement joins TRBV27 to TRBJ2-3, with 7 bases fitting TRBD2. CDR1 and CDR2 (germline): MNHEY, SMNVEV (reference sequence). The CDR3 runs 16 residues. J lost 1 base, V lost 3 bases, and 7 bases had no gene match. This chain's CDR3 is CASSFKSGVGTDTQYF. CDR3 coding DNA: TGTGCCAGCAGTTTCAAAAGCGGGGTGGGCACAGATACGCAGTATTTT.

Turning to this clonotype: A read error is possible here, since a much larger clone lies one base away. DNA for the CDR3: TGTGCCCAGGGTTCTGAGGCCAACGTCCTGACTTTC. It is translated as CAQGSEANVLTF. The chain carries TRBV30 and TRBJ2-6, with D perhaps TRBD1 (5 bases). Germline V lookup: CDR1 GTSNPN, CDR2 SVGIG (reference sequence). This CDR3 is 12 amino acids long.

In this sample, this clonotype turned up many times. The chain is built from TRBV5-1 and TRBJ1-1; 7 bases match TRBD1. CDR1 SGHRS and CDR2 YFSETQ come from the germline V gene. V shed 7 bases and J 1 base; nucleotides not matched to a gene: 7. This CDR3 region has 14 residues. CDR3 protein: CASGRDSENTEAFF. The CDR3 DNA is TGCGCCAGCGGACGGGACAGCGAGAACACTGAAGCTTTCTTT.